This entry features one T cell receptor (beta chain) sequence. The specificity of this receptor is unknown. Qualities for individual bases were not recorded, and no much larger clone is one base off. The donors were 40 or so Caucasian individuals from Russia, aged 6 to 90 years, who were systemically healthy. Each donor gave ten milliliters of peripheral blood, collected into EDTA-treated Vacutainer tubes. Ficoll-Paque density-gradient centrifugation was used to isolate PBMCs, with at least 7 million obtained per sample. Total RNA, at least 6 micrograms per sample, was extracted from PBMCs with Trizol reagent. Naive CD45RAhigh/CD27high T cell percentages were measured by flow cytometry on a PBMC aliquot from every donor. From cysteine to phenylalanine, the CDR3 is 18 amino acids long. Only CDR3 DNA remains: 54 bases, in frame from the first base. Trimming removed 1 base from V and 3 bases from J; the gene matches leave 9 bases unexplained. CDR1 is given as SGHAT and CDR2 as FQNNGV, both from the germline V gene.

This sample stems from a study of blood T cells in healthy people across ages (dated by TCRdb to the mid-2010s). Background for the entire study: In model experiments, template switching captured roughly one uniquely barcoded TCR beta cDNA molecule for every two T cells. To avoid experimental bias, donors of different ages were randomly spread across the sequencing lanes. Using deep sequencing normalized with unique cDNA molecular identifiers, the study measured how TCR beta repertoire diversity changes with age. Using the same blood draw, the study looked at two additional independent replicas of 1 million unique cDNA reads for two donors, one aged 18 to 30 and the other aged 80 or older. The donors were divided into four age groups: young (average around 16 years), middle-aged (roughly 40), aged (roughly 66) and long-lived (roughly 82). Broad study findings and their caveats: As age increased, observed TCR beta diversity per million T cells dropped in a roughly linear way, and a significant reduction was already evident by age 40. The CMV infection status of donors was not known, potentially confounding age-related changes in expanded clonotypes. Estimates of total diversity based on one million sequenced T cells were regarded as lower bounds and as underestimates. Observed TCR beta diversity correlated strongly with the percentage of naive T cells measured by flow cytometry. Compared with the aged group, the long-lived group had more naive CD4+ T cells, fewer expanded clones and increased TCR diversity, a pattern suggesting age selection. Conclusive comparison of naive and antigen-experienced compartments was prevented by the profiling of bulk unsorted PBMCs.

The library relied on 5' RACE. The instrument was an Illumina HiSeq 2500. A second PCR of about 6 to 12 cycles was performed with a sample-barcoded 5' primer and a J-beta primer mix. A template-switch 5' adaptor carrying 12 random nucleotides introduced a unique molecular identifier onto each TCR beta cDNA molecule. Each sample yielded at least 2.5 million CDR3-containing paired-end reads. The Mint cDNA synthesis kit, primed by a TRBC-specific oligonucleotide, was used to synthesize first-strand cDNA from all RNA. Following uracil-DNA glycosylase treatment, a first 18-cycle PCR with universal primers M1SS and BC2_uni_R was performed on all cDNA. In the paper's pipeline: Each sample was normalized by randomly selecting 1 million high-quality reads, each carrying a distinct molecular identifier. Instead of being binned into consensus sequences, reads that shared molecular identifiers were thrown out. MiTCR, set to a Q25 quality threshold and the strictest error-elimination algorithm, was used for CDR3 identification, clonotype clustering and error correction. A nonparametric unseen species model using Euler transformation provided a lower-bound estimate of total TCR beta diversity. The raw public data were reprocessed by TCRdb itself: fastp quality trimming at Q25, MiXCR clonotype calling, in-frame beta chains only. One record per CDR3 amino acid sequence lists the most common genes and DNA. For this entry, the V and J calls and clone size follow TCRdb and not the study's own pipeline. The sample contains 1.5 million to 2 million distinct CDR3 sequences, about 50% of them found a single time. Of the sample, less than 2.5% is held by the ten largest clones.

Sample: blood. This TCR derives from a woman aged 40 to 50 in good health. The V gene is TRBV11-2 and the J gene is TRBJ2-3, and TRBD1 aligns with 11 junction nucleotides. The DNA sequence is TGTGCCAGCAGCTTAGGGAGGGGACAGGGGGTTAAAACAGATACGCAGTATTTT. This encodes CASSLGRGQGVKTDTQYF.